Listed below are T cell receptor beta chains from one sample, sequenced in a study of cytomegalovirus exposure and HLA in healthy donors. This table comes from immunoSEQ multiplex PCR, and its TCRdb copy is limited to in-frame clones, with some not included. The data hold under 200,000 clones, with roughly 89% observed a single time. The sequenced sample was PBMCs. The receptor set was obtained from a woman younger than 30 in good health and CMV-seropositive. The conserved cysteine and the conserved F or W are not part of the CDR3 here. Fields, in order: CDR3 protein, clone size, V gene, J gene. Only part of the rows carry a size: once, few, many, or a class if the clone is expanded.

CDR3 protein: ASSSGGFKNIQY; clone size: .; V gene: TRBV28; J gene: TRBJ2-4
CDR3 protein: ASSRDRATAGNTIY; clone size: once; V gene: TRBV2; J gene: TRBJ1-3
CDR3 protein: ASSSIRGGQGMRYGYT; clone size: .; V gene: TRBV11-2; J gene: TRBJ1-2
CDR3 protein: ASSPTGVQQY; clone size: .; V gene: TRBV11-2; J gene: TRBJ2-7
CDR3 protein: ASRDRGVGYT; clone size: .; V gene: TRBV6-6; J gene: TRBJ1-2
CDR3 protein: AWTPGAGARIYGYT; clone size: .; V gene: TRBV30; J gene: TRBJ1-2
CDR3 protein: SVGRDYNQPQH; clone size: .; V gene: TRBV29-1; J gene: TRBJ1-5
CDR3 protein: ASAVNGFYTEAF; clone size: .; V gene: TRBV6-5; J gene: TRBJ1-1
CDR3 protein: ASSAWTGENTEAF; clone size: .; V gene: TRBV7-6; J gene: TRBJ1-1
CDR3 protein: ASSGDSAAWGNEQF; clone size: .; V gene: TRBV2; J gene: TRBJ2-1
CDR3 protein: ASSLRGTMEQF; clone size: .; V gene: TRBV27; J gene: TRBJ2-1
CDR3 protein: ASSLDRGSGNTIY; clone size: .; V gene: TRBV6-5; J gene: TRBJ1-3
CDR3 protein: ASGTGTSGKDEQF; clone size: .; V gene: TRBV25-1; J gene: TRBJ2-1
CDR3 protein: ATSGHGGLYGYT; clone size: .; V gene: TRBV15; J gene: TRBJ1-2
CDR3 protein: ASSFRRGNSAQY; clone size: .; V gene: TRBV11-2; J gene: TRBJ2-3
CDR3 protein: ASSPRDRGLAGTLGF; clone size: .; V gene: TRBV18; J gene: TRBJ2-1
CDR3 protein: ASRDSHTEAF; clone size: .; V gene: TRBV6-5; J gene: TRBJ1-1
CDR3 protein: ASSPQSTNEKLF; clone size: .; V gene: TRBV18; J gene: TRBJ1-4
CDR3 protein: ASTPLGQGNEQY; clone size: .; V gene: TRBV2; J gene: TRBJ2-7
CDR3 protein: ASSPPSKPYEQY; clone size: .; V gene: TRBV13; J gene: TRBJ2-7
CDR3 protein: ASSVPLAGDSTDTQY; clone size: .; V gene: TRBV5-1; J gene: TRBJ2-3
CDR3 protein: ASSPSSYEQY; clone size: .; V gene: TRBV7-8; J gene: TRBJ2-7
CDR3 protein: ASSLTSGRAGELF; clone size: .; V gene: TRBV6-5; J gene: TRBJ2-2
CDR3 protein: ASRARGAQDEQY; clone size: .; V gene: TRBV6-5; J gene: TRBJ2-7
CDR3 protein: ASSLGPGVVAEAF; clone size: .; V gene: TRBV5-5; J gene: TRBJ1-1
CDR3 protein: ASSAHRDSGGYT; clone size: .; V gene: TRBV6-1; J gene: TRBJ1-2
CDR3 protein: ASRGELPLSYEQY; clone size: .; V gene: TRBV5-5; J gene: TRBJ2-7
CDR3 protein: ATSRDREREDQPQH; clone size: .; V gene: TRBV15; J gene: TRBJ1-5
CDR3 protein: ASSATAGAEAF; clone size: .; V gene: TRBV7-9; J gene: TRBJ1-1
CDR3 protein: ASSHSLVDEQF; clone size: once; V gene: TRBV7-3; J gene: TRBJ2-1
CDR3 protein: ASSLENRGNTIY; clone size: once; V gene: TRBV7-6; J gene: TRBJ1-3
CDR3 protein: ASSYSEVNTGELF; clone size: .; V gene: TRBV6-5; J gene: TRBJ2-2
CDR3 protein: ASSRGQGWAGELF; clone size: .; V gene: TRBV25-1; J gene: TRBJ2-2
CDR3 protein: ASSARGVNTEAF; clone size: .; V gene: TRBV2; J gene: TRBJ1-1
CDR3 protein: ASSLSLASGVTDTQY; clone size: .; V gene: TRBV7-9; J gene: TRBJ2-3
CDR3 protein: ASSPPSYEQY; clone size: .; V gene: TRBV5-1; J gene: TRBJ2-7
CDR3 protein: ASSLYRGANTEAF; clone size: .; V gene: TRBV5-1; J gene: TRBJ1-1
CDR3 protein: ASSPWDRAYTEAF; clone size: .; V gene: TRBV19; J gene: TRBJ1-1
CDR3 protein: SVALQGSGHEQY; clone size: .; V gene: TRBV29-1; J gene: TRBJ2-7
CDR3 protein: ASSSIYHRGRNEKLF; clone size: .; V gene: TRBV28; J gene: TRBJ1-4
CDR3 protein: ASSFSRTSGSYEQY; clone size: .; V gene: TRBV28; J gene: TRBJ2-7
CDR3 protein: ASSLERANYGYT; clone size: .; V gene: TRBV11-2; J gene: TRBJ1-2
CDR3 protein: ASSAEWGNTEAF; clone size: .; V gene: TRBV28; J gene: TRBJ1-1
CDR3 protein: ASSLPSRRRIQETQY; clone size: .; V gene: TRBV28; J gene: TRBJ2-5
CDR3 protein: ASSYRGTSGTSYEQY; clone size: once; V gene: TRBV27; J gene: TRBJ2-7
CDR3 protein: ASSPLEQANYGYT; clone size: .; V gene: TRBV18; J gene: TRBJ1-2
CDR3 protein: ASGTTRDRVPMSSNYGYT; clone size: .; V gene: TRBV12-5; J gene: TRBJ1-2
CDR3 protein: ASSLKGTYEQY; clone size: .; V gene: TRBV11-2; J gene: TRBJ2-7
CDR3 protein: ASSLGAGGNYEQY; clone size: .; V gene: TRBV7-6; J gene: TRBJ2-7
CDR3 protein: ATSSGQGVGYT; clone size: once; V gene: TRBV15; J gene: TRBJ1-2
CDR3 protein: ASSLNSGGLPDTQY; clone size: once; V gene: TRBV7-2; J gene: TRBJ2-3
CDR3 protein: AWKNGGGWDTQY; clone size: .; V gene: TRBV30; J gene: TRBJ2-3
CDR3 protein: ASSRGRESGTDTQY; clone size: .; V gene: TRBV5-6; J gene: TRBJ2-3